Listed below are T cell receptor beta chains from one sample, sequenced in a study of T-cell reconstitution after alpha-beta-depleted transplantation in children. TCRdb processed the PCR reads anew with MiXCR; each CDR3 protein has one entry. In the table there are about 610,000 distinct CDR3 sequences, approximately 10% of which are singletons. The sample consisted of PBMCs from the stem cell graft donor, taken from the stem cell graft. The receptors come from a human donor who donated a stem cell graft to a child with acute myeloid leukemia. Each CDR3 is given with its conserved first and last residue. The D gene is left open where the match is weak. Only some rows state a clone size, as once, few, many or a class for expanded clones.

clone_size,d_call,j_call,v_call,cdr3_aa,cdr3_nt
-,-,TRBJ1-2,TRBV10-3,CAISESKGPGASGYTF,TGTGCCATCAGTGAGTCGAAGGGCCCAGGGGCGAGCGGCTACACCTTC
many,-,TRBJ2-3,TRBV27,CASSFTGRAPTDTQYF,TGTGCCAGCAGTTTTACCGGCAGGGCCCCCACAGATACGCAGTATTTT
few,-,TRBJ2-5,TRBV7-2,CASSLERRTYQETQYF,TGTGCCAGCAGCTTAGAGAGGAGGACGTACCAAGAGACCCAGTACTTC
few,TRBD1,TRBJ2-5,TRBV20-1,CSASPTGAQETQYF,TGCAGTGCTAGTCCCACAGGGGCCCAAGAGACCCAGTACTTC
-,TRBD2,TRBJ2-3,TRBV5-1,CASSPIPGHSGSSGIPHTQYF,TGCGCCAGCAGCCCCATACCGGGACATTCGGGCTCTAGCGGGATCCCCCATACGCAGTATTTT
few,-,TRBJ1-2,TRBV27,CASSLGPIFNYGYTF,TGTGCCAGCAGCCTCGGACCAATTTTTAACTATGGCTACACCTTC
-,TRBD1,TRBJ2-1,TRBV7-3,CASSLLGTAHNEQFF,TGTGCCAGCAGCCTACTCGGGACAGCGCACAATGAGCAGTTCTTC
-,-,TRBJ1-2,TRBV28,CASSSQKFRGGYTF,TGTGCCAGCAGTTCCCAAAAGTTTCGGGGTGGCTACACCTTC
many,-,TRBJ2-6,TRBV5-6,CASSPYRDTGANVLTF,TGTGCCAGCAGCCCTTACCGGGACACTGGGGCCAACGTCCTGACTTTC
few,TRBD2,TRBJ2-1,TRBV24-1,CATSGGTSGTHNEQFF,TGTGCCACCAGCGGCGGGACTAGCGGGACACACAATGAGCAGTTCTTC
few,TRBD2,TRBJ2-1,TRBV20-1,CSAKRPKTSALREFF,TGCAGTGCCAAGAGGCCCAAGACTAGCGCCCTAAGGGAGTTCTTC
many,-,TRBJ1-2,TRBV20-1,CSARDRVGYTF,TGCAGTGCTAGAGATAGGGTTGGCTACACCTTC
-,TRBD2,TRBJ2-1,TRBV2,CASSDSGRAKDEQFF,TGTGCCAGCAGTGATAGCGGGAGGGCCAAGGATGAGCAGTTCTTC
few,-,TRBJ1-2,TRBV23-1,CASSQWGYGYTF,TGCGCCAGCAGTCAATGGGGCTATGGCTACACCTTC
-,TRBD2,TRBJ2-7,TRBV6-2/TRBV6-3,CASSGSGSNSEQYF,TGTGCCAGCAGTGGTAGCGGGAGCAACTCCGAGCAGTACTTC
-,TRBD1,TRBJ2-4,TRBV2,CASSDSGQPTIAKNIQYF,TGTGCCAGCAGTGATTCGGGACAGCCTACAATAGCCAAAAACATTCAGTACTTC
many,-,TRBJ2-7,TRBV21-1,CASSKEGEGGGEQYF,TGTGCCAGCAGCAAAGAGGGGGAAGGAGGAGGCGAGCAGTACTTC
few,-,TRBJ1-1,TRBV7-9,CASSFEGQRGTEAFF,TGTGCCAGCAGCTTTGAAGGACAGAGAGGGACTGAAGCTTTCTTT
-,-,TRBJ2-4,TRBV29-1,CSVQDLAKNIQYF,TGCAGCGTGCAGGATCTAGCCAAAAACATTCAGTACTTC
few,TRBD1,TRBJ2-7,TRBV7-9,CASSHTGTGPYEQYF,TGTGCCAGTTCACATACCGGGACAGGGCCCTACGAGCAGTACTTC
-,TRBD2,TRBJ2-2,TRBV11-3,CASSYGTSYSDGELFF,TGTGCCAGCAGCTACGGGACTAGCTATTCGGACGGGGAGCTGTTTTTT
many,-,TRBJ2-1,TRBV5-1,CASSLLPNNEQFF,TGCGCCAGCAGCTTACTCCCAAACAATGAGCAGTTCTTC
many,TRBD2,TRBJ2-1,TRBV7-9,CASSLAVGRDLEQFF,TGTGCCAGCAGCTTAGCGGTCGGGAGGGACCTTGAGCAGTTCTTC
few,-,TRBJ2-7,TRBV6-5,CASSLPGRTYF,TGTGCCAGCAGTCTACCGGGACGGACTTACTTC
few,-,TRBJ1-2,TRBV10-3,CAISEDGFLYGYTF,TGTGCCATCAGTGAGGACGGTTTCCTCTATGGCTACACCTTC
few,TRBD1,TRBJ1-5,TRBV18,CASSPAGGNQPQHF,TGTGCCAGCTCACCAGCAGGGGGGAATCAGCCCCAGCATTTT
-,TRBD2,TRBJ2-3,TRBV30,CAWSVRASGDTQYF,TGTGCCTGGAGTGTAAGGGCTAGCGGAGATACGCAGTATTTT
few,-,TRBJ1-3,TRBV12-3/TRBV12-4,CASKRLVSGNTIYF,TGTGCCAGCAAGAGACTCGTCTCTGGAAACACCATATATTTT
-,TRBD2,TRBJ2-2,TRBV6-1,CASSPGTSGYTGELFF,TGTGCCAGCAGTCCCGGGACTAGCGGTTACACCGGGGAGCTGTTTTTT
few,TRBD2,TRBJ2-5,TRBV29-1,CSAGTSEETQYF,TGCAGCGCCGGGACTAGCGAAGAGACCCAGTACTTC
few,-,TRBJ2-5,TRBV18,CASSPVRLQETQYF,TGTGCCAGCTCACCAGTACGACTGCAAGAGACCCAGTACTTC
many,-,TRBJ2-5,TRBV12-3/TRBV12-4,CASNLRRNQETQYF,TGTGCCAGCAACCTACGAAGAAACCAAGAGACCCAGTACTTC
-,-,TRBJ1-2,TRBV12-3/TRBV12-4,CASSLQETYGYTF,TGTGCCAGCAGTTTACAGGAGACCTATGGCTACACCTTC
-,-,TRBJ2-5,TRBV20-1,CSAPPDRKRLQETQYF,TGCAGTGCTCCTCCCGACAGAAAGCGCCTTCAAGAGACCCAGTACTTC
-,-,TRBJ2-3,TRBV6-2/TRBV6-3,CASRWGDTQYF,TGTGCCAGCAGATGGGGAGATACGCAGTATTTT
many,TRBD1,TRBJ1-1,TRBV5-1,CASSTDRYPAFF,TGCGCCAGCAGCACGGACAGGTACCCCGCTTTCTTT
many,-,TRBJ2-1,TRBV7-2,CASSLGAAYNEQFF,TGCGCCAGCAGCTTGGGAGCGGCCTACAATGAGCAGTTCTTC
many,TRBD2,TRBJ2-7,TRBV20-1,CSASYTGTSGRRPYEQYF,TGCAGTGCTAGCTATACCGGGACTAGCGGGAGGAGGCCCTACGAGCAGTACTTC
many,-,TRBJ2-1,TRBV20-1,CSAPRRGNEQFF,TGCAGTGCTCCACGGAGGGGCAATGAGCAGTTCTTC
many,TRBD2,TRBJ2-1,TRBV20-1,CSADPGLRLHNEQFF,TGCAGTGCTGACCCGGGACTACGTCTTCACAATGAGCAGTTCTTC
few,-,TRBJ2-6,TRBV6-2/TRBV6-3,CASRVGTNVLTF,TGTGCCAGCAGGGTTGGAACCAACGTCCTGACTTTC
once,TRBD2,TRBJ2-1,TRBV15,CATSREASGSASSYNEQFF,TGTGCCACCAGCAGAGAGGCTAGCGGGAGCGCGAGCTCCTACAATGAGCAGTTCTTC
few,TRBD2,TRBJ2-7,TRBV14,CASSQAGLAGEQYF,TGTGCCAGCAGCCAAGCCGGACTAGCGGGCGAGCAGTACTTC
many,-,TRBJ1-1,TRBV5-1,CASSPEAAWVNTEAFF,TGCGCCAGCAGCCCGGAGGCAGCGTGGGTGAACACTGAAGCTTTCTTT
-,TRBD2,TRBJ2-7,TRBV3-1,CASSQVRTSGRYEQYF,TGTGCCAGCAGCCAAGTGAGGACTAGCGGGAGGTACGAGCAGTACTTC
-,-,TRBJ2-3,TRBV4-2,CASSQRDPRTDTQYF,TGTGCCAGCAGCCAGAGGGACCCCCGGACAGATACGCAGTATTTT
few,-,TRBJ2-2,TRBV11-1,CASSLAERGRANTGELFF,TGTGCCAGCAGCTTAGCGGAGAGGGGCAGGGCGAACACCGGGGAGCTGTTTTTT
few,TRBD1,TRBJ2-1,TRBV5-1,CASSGGQLVGEQFF,TGCGCCAGCAGCGGGGGACAGCTGGTAGGTGAGCAGTTCTTC
-,-,TRBJ1-5,TRBV6-5,CASRISGTRQPQHF,TGTGCCAGCAGGATTTCGGGTACACGCCAGCCCCAGCATTTT
many,TRBD2,TRBJ2-1,TRBV7-2,CASSLSGTMVYEQFF,TGTGCCAGCAGCTTATCAGGGACTATGGTATATGAGCAGTTCTTC
-,-,TRBJ2-3,TRBV7-9,CASSMEGGAGADTQYF,TGTGCCAGCAGCATGGAAGGTGGGGCGGGTGCAGATACGCAGTATTTT
-,-,TRBJ1-5,TRBV4-2,CASSQEVGSSNQPQHF,TGTGCCAGCAGCCAAGAGGTAGGATCTAGCAATCAGCCCCAGCATTTT
-,-,TRBJ2-5,TRBV7-2,CASSLGMRGTQETQYF,TGTGCCAGCAGCTTAGGCATGCGGGGAACCCAAGAGACCCAGTACTTC
many,TRBD1,TRBJ1-1,TRBV29-1,CSVGDSYTEAFF,TGCAGCGTTGGGGACAGCTACACTGAAGCTTTCTTT
-,-,TRBJ2-5,TRBV29-1,CSVGIGSSETQYF,TGCAGCGTTGGTATAGGGAGCTCGGAGACCCAGTACTTC
few,-,TRBJ2-3,TRBV20-1,CSASGSSSTDTQYF,TGCAGTGCTAGCGGGAGCTCTAGCACAGATACGCAGTATTTT
-,TRBD2,TRBJ2-6,TRBV20-1,CSARTRTSGTVGSLSGANVLTF,TGCAGTGCTCGGACGAGGACTAGCGGGACGGTCGGGTCCCTCTCTGGGGCCAACGTCCTGACTTTC
-,-,TRBJ2-1,TRBV11-2,CASSSLAKYNNEQFF,TGTGCCAGCAGCAGCCTAGCGAAATATAACAATGAGCAGTTCTTC
-,TRBD1,TRBJ1-1,TRBV5-1,CASSPRTGKGDTEAFF,TGCGCCAGCAGCCCGAGGACAGGGAAAGGGGACACTGAAGCTTTCTTT
few,TRBD2,TRBJ2-5,TRBV20-1,CSASSGRASGETQYF,TGCAGTGCATCTAGCGGGAGGGCCTCGGGAGAGACCCAGTACTTC